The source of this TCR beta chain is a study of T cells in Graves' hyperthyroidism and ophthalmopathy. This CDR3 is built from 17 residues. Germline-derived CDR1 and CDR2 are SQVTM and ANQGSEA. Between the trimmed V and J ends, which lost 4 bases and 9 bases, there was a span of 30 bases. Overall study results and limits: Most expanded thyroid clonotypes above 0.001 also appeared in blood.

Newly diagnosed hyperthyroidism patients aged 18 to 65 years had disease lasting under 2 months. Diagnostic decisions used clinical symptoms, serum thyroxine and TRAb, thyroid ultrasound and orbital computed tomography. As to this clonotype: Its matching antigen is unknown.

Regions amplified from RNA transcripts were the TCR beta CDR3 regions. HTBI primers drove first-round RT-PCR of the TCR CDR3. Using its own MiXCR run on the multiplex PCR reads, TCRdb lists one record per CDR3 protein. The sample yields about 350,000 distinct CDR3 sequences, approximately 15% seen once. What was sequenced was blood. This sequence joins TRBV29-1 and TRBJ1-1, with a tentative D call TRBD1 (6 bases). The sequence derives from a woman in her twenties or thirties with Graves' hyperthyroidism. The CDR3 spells CSVGSGYGGTETQKAFF. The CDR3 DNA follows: TGCAGCGTTGGGAGCGGGTACGGGGGCACAGAAACACAAAAAGCTTTCTTT.